The sequence of this TCR beta chain was determined in a study of blood T cell repertoires in COVID-19. About the research overall: COVID-19 samples collected from the United States, Italy and Spain covered acute and convalescent phases. Sources were T cells, B-cell-depleted T cells, or PBMCs; the material itself was cDNA or gDNA.

Original data processing: Reference gene primer amplification gave estimated nucleated cell counts. This table comes from immunoSEQ multiplex PCR, and its TCRdb copy is limited to in-frame clones, with some not included. The D gene and trimming were derived from the DNA, and the V and J assignments and clone size from that table. The sample has 21,000 or so clones, approximately 90% seen once; the top ten hold 18%. V lost 7 bases and J lost 0, with 14 bases in between. There are 14 residues in the CDR3. The germline V gene encodes CDR1 SGHNT and CDR2 YYREEE (reference sequence). V gene TRBV5-4 combines with J gene TRBJ2-7, with a possible D match to TRBD1 (6 bases). The origin of this receptor is a human donor in a cohort sampled during active COVID-19. The source material was peripheral blood. The CDR3 spells CASGTKQGSYEQYF. In DNA, the CDR3 is TGTGCCAGCGGAACTAAACAGGGCTCCTACGAGCAGTACTTC.